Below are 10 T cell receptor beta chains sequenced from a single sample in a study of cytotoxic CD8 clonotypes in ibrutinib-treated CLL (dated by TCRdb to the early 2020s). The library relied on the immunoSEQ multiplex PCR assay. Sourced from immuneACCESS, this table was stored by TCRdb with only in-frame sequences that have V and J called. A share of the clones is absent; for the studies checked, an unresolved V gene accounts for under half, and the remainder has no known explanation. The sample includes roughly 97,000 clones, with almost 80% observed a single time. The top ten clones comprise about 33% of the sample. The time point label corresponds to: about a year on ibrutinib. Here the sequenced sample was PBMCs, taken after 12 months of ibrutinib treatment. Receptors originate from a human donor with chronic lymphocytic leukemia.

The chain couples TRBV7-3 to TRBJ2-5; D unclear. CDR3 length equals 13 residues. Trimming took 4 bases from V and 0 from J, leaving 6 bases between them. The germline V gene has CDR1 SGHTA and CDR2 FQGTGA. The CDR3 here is CASSWSNQETQYF. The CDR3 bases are TGTGCCAGCAGCTGGTCAAACCAAGAGACCCAGTACTTC.

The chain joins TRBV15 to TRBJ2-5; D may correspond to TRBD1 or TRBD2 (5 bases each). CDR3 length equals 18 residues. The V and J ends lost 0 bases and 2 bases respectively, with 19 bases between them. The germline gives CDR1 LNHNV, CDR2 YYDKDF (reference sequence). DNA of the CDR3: TGTGCCACCAGCAGAGATCCCGCAGGGTTTGAGGGTCAAGAGACCCAGTACTTC. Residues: CATSRDPAGFEGQETQYF. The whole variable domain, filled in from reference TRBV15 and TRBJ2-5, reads DAMVIQNPRYQVTQFGKPVTLSCSQTLNHNVMYWYQQKSSQAPKLLFHYYDKDFNNEADTPDNFQSRRPNTSFCFLDIRSPGLGDTAMYLCATSRDPAGFEGQETQYFGPGTRLLVL.

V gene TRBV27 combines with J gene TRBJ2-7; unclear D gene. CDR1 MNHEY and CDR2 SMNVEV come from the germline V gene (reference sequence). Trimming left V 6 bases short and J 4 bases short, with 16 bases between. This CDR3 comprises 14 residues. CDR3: CASRGTDTLYEQYF. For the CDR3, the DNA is TGTGCCAGCAGGGGTACCGACACGTTATACGAGCAGTACTTC.

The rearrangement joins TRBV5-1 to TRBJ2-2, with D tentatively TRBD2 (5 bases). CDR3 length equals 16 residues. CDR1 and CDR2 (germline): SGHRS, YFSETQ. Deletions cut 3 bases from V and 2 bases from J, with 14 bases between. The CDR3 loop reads CASSWTQRINTGELFF. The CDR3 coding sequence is TGCGCCAGCAGCTGGACTCAGAGGATTAACACCGGGGAGCTGTTTTTT.

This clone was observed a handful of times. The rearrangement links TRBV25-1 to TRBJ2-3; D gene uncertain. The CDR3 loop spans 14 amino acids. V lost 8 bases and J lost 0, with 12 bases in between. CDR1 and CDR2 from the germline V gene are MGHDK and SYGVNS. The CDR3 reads CASATGWSTDTQYF. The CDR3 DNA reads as TGTGCCAGCGCCACCGGGTGGAGCACAGATACGCAGTATTTT.

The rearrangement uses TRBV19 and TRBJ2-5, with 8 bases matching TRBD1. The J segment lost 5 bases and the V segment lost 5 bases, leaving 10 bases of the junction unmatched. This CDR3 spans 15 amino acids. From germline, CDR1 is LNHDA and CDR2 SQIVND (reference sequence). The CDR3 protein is CASSLPGQGTETQYF. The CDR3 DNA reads TGTGCCAGTAGTCTCCCCGGACAGGGCACGGAGACCCAGTACTTC.

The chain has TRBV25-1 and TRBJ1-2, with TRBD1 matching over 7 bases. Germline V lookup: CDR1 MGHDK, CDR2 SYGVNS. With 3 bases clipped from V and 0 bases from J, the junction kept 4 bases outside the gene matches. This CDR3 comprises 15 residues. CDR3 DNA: TGTGCCAGCAGTGATCAGGGGGGAGCTAACTATGGCTACACCTTC. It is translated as CASSDQGGANYGYTF.

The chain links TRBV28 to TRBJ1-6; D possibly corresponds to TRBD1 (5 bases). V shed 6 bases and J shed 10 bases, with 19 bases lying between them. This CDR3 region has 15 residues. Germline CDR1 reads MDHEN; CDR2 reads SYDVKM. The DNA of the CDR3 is TGTGCCAGCAGAACCCTCGTGGGGGTTGGATCACCCCTCCACTTT. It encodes CASRTLVGVGSPLHF.

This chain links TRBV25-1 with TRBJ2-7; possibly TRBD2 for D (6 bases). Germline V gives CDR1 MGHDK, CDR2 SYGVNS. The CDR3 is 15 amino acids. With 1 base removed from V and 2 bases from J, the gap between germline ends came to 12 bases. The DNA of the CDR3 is TGTGCCAGCAGTGAATCCACTAGCCATACCTACGAGCAGTACTTC. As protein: CASSESTSHTYEQYF.

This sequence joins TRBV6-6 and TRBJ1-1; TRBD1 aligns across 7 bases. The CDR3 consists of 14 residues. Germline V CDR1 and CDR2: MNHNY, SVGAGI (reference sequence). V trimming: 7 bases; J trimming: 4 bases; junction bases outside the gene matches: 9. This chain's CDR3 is CASIRQGESTEAFF. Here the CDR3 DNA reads TGTGCCAGCATCAGACAGGGTGAAAGCACTGAAGCTTTCTTT.